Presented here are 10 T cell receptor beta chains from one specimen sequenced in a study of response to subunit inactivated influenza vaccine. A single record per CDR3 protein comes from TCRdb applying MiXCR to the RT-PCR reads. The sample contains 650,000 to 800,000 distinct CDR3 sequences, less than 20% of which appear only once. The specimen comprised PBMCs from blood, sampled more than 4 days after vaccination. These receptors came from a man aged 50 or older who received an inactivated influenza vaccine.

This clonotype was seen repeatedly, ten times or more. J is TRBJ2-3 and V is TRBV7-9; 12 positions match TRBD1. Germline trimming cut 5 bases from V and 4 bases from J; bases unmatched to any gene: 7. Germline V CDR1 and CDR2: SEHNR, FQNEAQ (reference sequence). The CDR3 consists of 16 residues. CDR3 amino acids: CASSDRDRGRADTQYF. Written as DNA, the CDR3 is TGTGCCAGCAGCGACCGGGACAGGGGGCGCGCAGATACGCAGTATTTT.

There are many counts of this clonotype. This chain's CDR3 is CSATLAGEIQETQYF. The CDR3 DNA reads as TGCAGTGCGACACTAGCGGGGGAGATCCAAGAGACCCAGTACTTC. This rearrangement joins TRBV20-1 to TRBJ2-5; 11 nucleotides line up with TRBD2. CDR1 is DFQATT and CDR2 is SNEGSKA in the germline V gene (reference sequence). This CDR3 region has 15 residues. After removal of 6 bases from V and 1 base from J, the junction contained 7 bases not matched to a gene.

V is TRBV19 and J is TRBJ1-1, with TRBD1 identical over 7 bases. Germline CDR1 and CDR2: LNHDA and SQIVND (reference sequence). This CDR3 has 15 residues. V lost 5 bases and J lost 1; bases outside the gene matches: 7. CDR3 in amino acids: CASSGRDSQNTEAFF. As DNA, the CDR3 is TGTGCCAGTAGTGGACGGGACAGCCAGAACACTGAAGCTTTCTTT.

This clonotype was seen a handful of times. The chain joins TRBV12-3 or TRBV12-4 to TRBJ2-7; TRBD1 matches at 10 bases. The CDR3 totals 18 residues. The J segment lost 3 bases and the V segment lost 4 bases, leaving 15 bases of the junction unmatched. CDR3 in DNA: TGTGCCAGCAGTTCCGACAGGGGGCTAAGACGCACACGCTACGAGCAGTACTTC. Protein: CASSSDRGLRRTRYEQYF.

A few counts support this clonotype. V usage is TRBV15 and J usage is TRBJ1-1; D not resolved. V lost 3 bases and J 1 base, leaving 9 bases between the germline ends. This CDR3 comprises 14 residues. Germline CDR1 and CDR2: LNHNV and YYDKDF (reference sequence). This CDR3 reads CATSSAPANTEAFF. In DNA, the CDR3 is TGTGCCACCAGCAGCGCCCCCGCGAACACTGAAGCTTTCTTT. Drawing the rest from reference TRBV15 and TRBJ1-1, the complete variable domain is DAMVIQNPRYQVTQFGKPVTLSCSQTLNHNVMYWYQQKSSQAPKLLFHYYDKDFNNEADTPDNFQSRRPNTSFCFLDIRSPGLGDTAMYLCATSSAPANTEAFFGQGTRLTVV.

The CDR3 DNA sequence: TGTGCCAGCACTTGGGATGTGAAAAACATTCAGTACTTC. Its protein is CASTWDVKNIQYF. This chain links TRBV28 with TRBJ2-4; D unresolved. This CDR3 is 13 amino acids long. The V gene's germline CDR1 is MDHEN and CDR2 SYDVKM. Between the trimmed V and J ends, which lost 7 bases and 4 bases, there was a span of 11 bases.

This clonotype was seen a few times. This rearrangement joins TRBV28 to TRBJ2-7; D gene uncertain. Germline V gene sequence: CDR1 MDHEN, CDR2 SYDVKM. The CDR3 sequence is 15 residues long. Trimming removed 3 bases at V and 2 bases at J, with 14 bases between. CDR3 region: CASSFGGRNTYEQYF. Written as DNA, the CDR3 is TGTGCCAGCAGTTTTGGCGGCAGAAACACCTACGAGCAGTACTTC.

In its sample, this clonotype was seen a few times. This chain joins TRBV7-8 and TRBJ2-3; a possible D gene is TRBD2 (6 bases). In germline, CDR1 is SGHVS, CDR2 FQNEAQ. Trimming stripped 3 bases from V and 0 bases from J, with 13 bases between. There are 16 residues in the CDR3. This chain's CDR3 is CASSFNLGTSTDTQYF. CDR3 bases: TGTGCCAGCAGCTTTAATTTAGGGACTAGCACAGATACGCAGTATTTT. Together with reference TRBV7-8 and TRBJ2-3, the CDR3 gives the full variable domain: GAGVSQSPRYKVAKRGQDVALRCDPISGHVSLFWYQQALGQGPEFLTYFQNEAQLDKSGLPSDRFFAERPEGSVSTLKIQRTQQEDSAVYLCASSFNLGTSTDTQYFGPGTRLTVL.

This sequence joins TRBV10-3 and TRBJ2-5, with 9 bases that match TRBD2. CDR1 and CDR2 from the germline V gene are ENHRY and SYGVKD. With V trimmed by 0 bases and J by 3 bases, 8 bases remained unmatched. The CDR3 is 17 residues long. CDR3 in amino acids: CAISESYLAGSEETQYF. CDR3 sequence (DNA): TGTGCCATCAGTGAGTCGTATCTAGCGGGGAGCGAAGAGACCCAGTACTTC.

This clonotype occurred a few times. CDR3 sequence: CAISGASGRIDEQFF. The CDR3 DNA is TGTGCCATCAGCGGGGCTAGCGGACGAATCGATGAGCAGTTCTTC. The rearrangement uses TRBV10-3 and TRBJ2-1; 7 bases match TRBD2. V gave up 6 bases and J gave up 8 bases; unmatched junction bases: 13. Germline-derived CDR1 and CDR2 are ENHRY and SYGVKD. This CDR3 has 15 amino acids.